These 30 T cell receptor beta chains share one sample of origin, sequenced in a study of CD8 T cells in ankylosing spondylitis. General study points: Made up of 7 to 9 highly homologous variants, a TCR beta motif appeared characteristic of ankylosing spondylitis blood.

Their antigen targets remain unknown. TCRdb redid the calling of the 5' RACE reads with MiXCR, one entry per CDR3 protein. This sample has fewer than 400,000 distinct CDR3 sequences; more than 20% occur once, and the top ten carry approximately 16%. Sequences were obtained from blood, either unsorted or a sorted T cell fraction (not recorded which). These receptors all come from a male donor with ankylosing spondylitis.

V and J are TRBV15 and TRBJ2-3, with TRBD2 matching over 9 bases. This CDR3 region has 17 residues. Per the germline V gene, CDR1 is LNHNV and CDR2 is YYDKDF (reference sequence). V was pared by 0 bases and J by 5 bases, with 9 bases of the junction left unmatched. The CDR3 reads CATSRDQPSAGGDTQYF. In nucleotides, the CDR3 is TGTGCCACCAGCAGAGATCAGCCTTCAGCGGGAGGAGATACGCAGTATTTT.

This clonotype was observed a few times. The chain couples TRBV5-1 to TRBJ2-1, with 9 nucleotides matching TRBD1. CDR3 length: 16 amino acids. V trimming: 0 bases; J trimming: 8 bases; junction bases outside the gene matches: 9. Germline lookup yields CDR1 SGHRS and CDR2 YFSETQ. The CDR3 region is CASSLVSTGGSDEQFF. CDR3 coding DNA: TGCGCCAGCAGCTTGGTCTCGACAGGGGGTTCCGATGAGCAGTTCTTC.

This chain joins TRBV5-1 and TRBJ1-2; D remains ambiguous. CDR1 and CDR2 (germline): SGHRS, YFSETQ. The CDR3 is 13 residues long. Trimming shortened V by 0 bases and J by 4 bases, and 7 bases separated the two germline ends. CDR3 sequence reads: CASSLDGAYGYTF. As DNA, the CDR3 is TGCGCCAGCAGCTTGGATGGAGCCTATGGCTACACCTTC.

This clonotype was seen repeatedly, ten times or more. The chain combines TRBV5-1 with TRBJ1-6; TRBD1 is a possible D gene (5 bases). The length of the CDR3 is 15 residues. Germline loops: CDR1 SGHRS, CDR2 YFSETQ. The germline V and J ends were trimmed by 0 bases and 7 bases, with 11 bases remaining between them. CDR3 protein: CASSLEGTENSPLHF. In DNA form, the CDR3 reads TGCGCCAGCAGCTTGGAAGGGACCGAGAATTCACCCCTCCACTTT. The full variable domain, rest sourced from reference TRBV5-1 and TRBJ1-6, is KAGVTQTPRYLIKTRGQQVTLSCSPISGHRSVSWYQQTPGQGLQFLFEYFSETQRNKGNFPGRFSGRQFSNSRSEMNVSTLELGDSALYLCASSLEGTENSPLHFGNGTRLTVT.

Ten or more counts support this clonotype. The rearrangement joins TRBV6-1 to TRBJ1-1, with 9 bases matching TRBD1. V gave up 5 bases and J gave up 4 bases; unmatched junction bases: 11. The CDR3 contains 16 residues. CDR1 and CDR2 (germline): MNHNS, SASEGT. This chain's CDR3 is CASSPTGGWGATEAFF. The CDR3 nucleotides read TGTGCCAGCAGTCCCACAGGGGGCTGGGGGGCCACTGAAGCTTTCTTT.

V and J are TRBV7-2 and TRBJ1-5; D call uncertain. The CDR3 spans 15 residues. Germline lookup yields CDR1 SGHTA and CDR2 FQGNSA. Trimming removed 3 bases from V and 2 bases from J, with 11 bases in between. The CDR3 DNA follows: TGTGCCAGCAGCTTGGGGTTCCCAGGCAATCAGCCCCAGCATTTT. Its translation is CASSLGFPGNQPQHF.

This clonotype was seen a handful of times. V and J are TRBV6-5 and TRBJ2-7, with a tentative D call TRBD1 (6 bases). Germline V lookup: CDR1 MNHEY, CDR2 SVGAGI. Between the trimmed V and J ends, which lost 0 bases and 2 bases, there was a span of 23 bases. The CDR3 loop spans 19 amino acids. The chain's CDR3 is CASSYSPGVARFGTYEQYF. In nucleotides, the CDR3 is TGTGCCAGCAGTTACTCCCCAGGGGTAGCAAGATTTGGGACCTACGAGCAGTACTTC.

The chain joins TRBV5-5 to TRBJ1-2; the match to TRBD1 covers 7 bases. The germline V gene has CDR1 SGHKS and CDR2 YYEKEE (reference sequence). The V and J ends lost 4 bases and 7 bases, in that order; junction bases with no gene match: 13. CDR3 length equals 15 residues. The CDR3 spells CASSRGQGEFGGYTF. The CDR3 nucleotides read TGTGCCAGCAGCCGTGGCCAGGGGGAATTCGGTGGCTACACCTTC.

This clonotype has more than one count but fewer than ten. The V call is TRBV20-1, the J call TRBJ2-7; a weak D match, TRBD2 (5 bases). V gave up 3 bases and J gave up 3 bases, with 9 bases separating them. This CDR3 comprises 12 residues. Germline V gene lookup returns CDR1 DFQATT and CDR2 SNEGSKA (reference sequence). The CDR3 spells CSASHTSYEQYF. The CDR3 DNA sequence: TGCAGTGCTAGCCACACTAGCTACGAGCAGTACTTC.

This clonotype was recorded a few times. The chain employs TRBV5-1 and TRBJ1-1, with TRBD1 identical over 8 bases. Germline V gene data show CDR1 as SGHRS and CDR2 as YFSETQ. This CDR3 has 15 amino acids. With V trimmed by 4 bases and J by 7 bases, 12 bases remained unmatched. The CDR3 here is CASSAIQGVEGEAFF. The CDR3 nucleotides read TGCGCCAGCAGCGCGATACAGGGGGTTGAGGGTGAAGCTTTCTTT.

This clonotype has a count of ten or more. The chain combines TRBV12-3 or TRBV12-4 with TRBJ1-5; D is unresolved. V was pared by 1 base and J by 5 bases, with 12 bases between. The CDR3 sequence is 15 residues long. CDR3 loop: CASSLVQVGDQPQHF. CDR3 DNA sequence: TGTGCCAGCAGTTTAGTGCAGGTTGGCGATCAGCCCCAGCATTTT.

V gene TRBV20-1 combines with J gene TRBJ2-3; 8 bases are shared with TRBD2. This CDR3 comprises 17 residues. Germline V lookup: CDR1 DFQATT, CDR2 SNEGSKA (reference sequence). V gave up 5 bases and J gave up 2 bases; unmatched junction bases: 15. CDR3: CSAPLFFGSGITDTQYF. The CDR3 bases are TGCAGTGCTCCCCTCTTTTTTGGTAGCGGGATCACAGATACGCAGTATTTT.

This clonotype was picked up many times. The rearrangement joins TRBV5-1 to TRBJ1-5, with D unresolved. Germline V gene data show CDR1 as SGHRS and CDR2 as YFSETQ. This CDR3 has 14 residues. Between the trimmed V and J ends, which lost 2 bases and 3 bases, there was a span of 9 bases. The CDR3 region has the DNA TGCGCCAGCAGCTTCAACGGGGACAATCAGCCCCAGCATTTT. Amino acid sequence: CASSFNGDNQPQHF.

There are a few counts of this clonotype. CDR3 sequence reads: CASSLEADYGYTF. Written as DNA, the CDR3 is TGTGCCAGCAGCTTGGAGGCGGACTATGGCTACACCTTC. The V gene is TRBV7-9, the J gene TRBJ1-2; unclear D gene. CDR3 length: 13 residues. Germline CDR1 is SEHNR and CDR2 is FQNEAQ (reference sequence). The ends were cut back, 3 bases at V and 3 bases at J, with 8 bases in the middle.

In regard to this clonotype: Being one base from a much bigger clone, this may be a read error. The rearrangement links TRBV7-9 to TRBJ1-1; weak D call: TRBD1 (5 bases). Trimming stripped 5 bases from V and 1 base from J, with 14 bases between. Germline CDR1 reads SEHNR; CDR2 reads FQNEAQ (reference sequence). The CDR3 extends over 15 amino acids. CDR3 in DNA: TGTGCCAGCAGCCCCCCATGGGGGTGGAACACTGAAGCTTTCTTT. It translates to CASSPPWGWNTEAFF.

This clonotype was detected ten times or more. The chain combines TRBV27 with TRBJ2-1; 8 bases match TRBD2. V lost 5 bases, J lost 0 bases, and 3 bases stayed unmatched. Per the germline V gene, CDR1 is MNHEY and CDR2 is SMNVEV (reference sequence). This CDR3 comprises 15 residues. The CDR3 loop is CASSRGRSSYNEQFF. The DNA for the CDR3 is TGTGCCAGCAGTCGCGGGAGGAGCTCCTACAATGAGCAGTTCTTC.

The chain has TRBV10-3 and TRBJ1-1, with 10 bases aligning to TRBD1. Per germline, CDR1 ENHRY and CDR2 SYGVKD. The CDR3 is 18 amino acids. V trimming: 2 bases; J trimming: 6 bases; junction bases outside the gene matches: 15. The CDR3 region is CAISEAGGTGAKFAEAFF. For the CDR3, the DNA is TGTGCCATCAGTGAGGCTGGTGGGACAGGGGCAAAGTTCGCTGAAGCTTTCTTT.

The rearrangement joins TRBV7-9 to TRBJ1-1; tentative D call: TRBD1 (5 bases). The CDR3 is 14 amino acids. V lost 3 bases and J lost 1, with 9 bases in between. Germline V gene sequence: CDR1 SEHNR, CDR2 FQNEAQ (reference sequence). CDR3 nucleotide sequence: TGTGCCAGCAGCTTCGGCAGGGCGAACACTGAAGCTTTCTTT. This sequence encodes CASSFGRANTEAFF.

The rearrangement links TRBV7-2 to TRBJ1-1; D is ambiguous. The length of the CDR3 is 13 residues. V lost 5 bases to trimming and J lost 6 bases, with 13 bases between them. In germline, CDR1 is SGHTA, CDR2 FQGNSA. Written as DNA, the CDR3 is TGTGCCAGCAGCCCCCTAGGGTACCCTGAAGCTTTCTTT. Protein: CASSPLGYPEAFF.

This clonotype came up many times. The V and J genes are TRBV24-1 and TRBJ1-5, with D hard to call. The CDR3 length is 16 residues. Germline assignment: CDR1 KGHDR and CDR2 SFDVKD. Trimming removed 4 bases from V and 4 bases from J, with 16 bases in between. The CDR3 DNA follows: TGTGCCACCAGTGACCCCGGGCAGGCTCCTAATCAGCCCCAGCATTTT. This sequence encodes CATSDPGQAPNQPQHF.

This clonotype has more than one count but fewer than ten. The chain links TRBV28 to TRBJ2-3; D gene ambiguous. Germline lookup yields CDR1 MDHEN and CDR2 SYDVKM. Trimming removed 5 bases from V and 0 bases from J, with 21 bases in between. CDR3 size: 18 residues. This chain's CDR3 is CASSPAPLGPKSTDTQYF. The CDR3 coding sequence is TGTGCCAGCAGTCCGGCCCCCCTGGGTCCGAAAAGCACAGATACGCAGTATTTT.

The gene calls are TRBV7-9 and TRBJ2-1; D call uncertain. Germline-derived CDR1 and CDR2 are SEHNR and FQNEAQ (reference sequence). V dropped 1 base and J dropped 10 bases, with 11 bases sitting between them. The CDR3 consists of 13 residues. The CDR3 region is CASSLVPLPEQFF. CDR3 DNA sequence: TGTGCCAGCAGCTTAGTGCCCCTCCCCGAGCAGTTCTTC. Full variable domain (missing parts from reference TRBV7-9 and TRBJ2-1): DTGVSQNPRHKITKRGQNVTFRCDPISEHNRLYWYRQTLGQGPEFLTYFQNEAQLEKSRLLSDRFSAERPKGSFSTLEIQRTEQGDSAMYLCASSLVPLPEQFFGPGTRLTVL.

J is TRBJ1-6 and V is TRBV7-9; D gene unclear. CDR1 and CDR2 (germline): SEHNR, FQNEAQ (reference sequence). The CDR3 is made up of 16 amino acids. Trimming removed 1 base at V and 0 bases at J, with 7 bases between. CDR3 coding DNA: TGTGCCAGCAGCTTAGGGGCGGGCTCCTATAATTCACCCCTCCACTTT. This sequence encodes CASSLGAGSYNSPLHF.

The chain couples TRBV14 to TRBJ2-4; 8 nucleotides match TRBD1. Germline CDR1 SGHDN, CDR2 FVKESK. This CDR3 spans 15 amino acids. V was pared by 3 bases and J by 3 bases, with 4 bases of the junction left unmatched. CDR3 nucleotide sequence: TGTGCCAGCAGCCACCGAGGGACAGGCAAAAACATTCAGTACTTC. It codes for CASSHRGTGKNIQYF.

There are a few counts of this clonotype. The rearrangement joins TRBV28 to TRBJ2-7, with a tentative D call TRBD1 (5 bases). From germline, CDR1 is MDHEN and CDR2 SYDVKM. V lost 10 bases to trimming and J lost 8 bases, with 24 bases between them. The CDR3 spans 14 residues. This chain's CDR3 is CAIQLPQGGEKQYF. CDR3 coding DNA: TGTGCCATCCAACTCCCCCAGGGCGGTGAAAAGCAGTACTTC.

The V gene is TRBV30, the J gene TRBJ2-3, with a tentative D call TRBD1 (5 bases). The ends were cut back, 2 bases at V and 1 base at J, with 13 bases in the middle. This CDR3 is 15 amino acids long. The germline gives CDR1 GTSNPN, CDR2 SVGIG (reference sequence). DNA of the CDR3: TGTGCCTGGAGTCCCGCCAAAGGGGGCACAGATACGCAGTATTTT. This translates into CAWSPAKGGTDTQYF.

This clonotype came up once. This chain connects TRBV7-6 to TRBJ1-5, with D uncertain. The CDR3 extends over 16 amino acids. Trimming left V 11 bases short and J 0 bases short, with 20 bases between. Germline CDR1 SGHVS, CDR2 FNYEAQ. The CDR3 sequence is CALGAGPGDSNQPQHF. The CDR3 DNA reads TGTGCCCTCGGAGCCGGTCCAGGCGATAGCAATCAGCCCCAGCATTTT. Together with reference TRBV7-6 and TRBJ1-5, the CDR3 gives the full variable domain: GAGVSQSPRYKVTKRGQDVALRCDPISGHVSLYWYRQALGQGPEFLTYFNYEAQQDKSGLPNDRFSAERPEGSISTLTIQRTEQRDSAMYRCALGAGPGDSNQPQHFGDGTRLSIL.

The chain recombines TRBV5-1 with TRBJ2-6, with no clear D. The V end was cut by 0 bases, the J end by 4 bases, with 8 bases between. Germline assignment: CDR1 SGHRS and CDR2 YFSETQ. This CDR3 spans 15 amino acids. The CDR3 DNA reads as TGCGCCAGCAGCTTGGGCCCCTCCGGGGCCAACGTCCTGACTTTC. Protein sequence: CASSLGPSGANVLTF. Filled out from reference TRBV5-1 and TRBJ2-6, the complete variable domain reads KAGVTQTPRYLIKTRGQQVTLSCSPISGHRSVSWYQQTPGQGLQFLFEYFSETQRNKGNFPGRFSGRQFSNSRSEMNVSTLELGDSALYLCASSLGPSGANVLTFGAGSRLTVL.

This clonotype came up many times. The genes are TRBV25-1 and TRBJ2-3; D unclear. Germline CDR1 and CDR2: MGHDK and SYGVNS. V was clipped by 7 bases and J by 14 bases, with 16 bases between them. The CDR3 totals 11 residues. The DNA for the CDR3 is TGTGCCAGCACGACTCTAAACCGTCGGTATTTT. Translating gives CASTTLNRRYF.

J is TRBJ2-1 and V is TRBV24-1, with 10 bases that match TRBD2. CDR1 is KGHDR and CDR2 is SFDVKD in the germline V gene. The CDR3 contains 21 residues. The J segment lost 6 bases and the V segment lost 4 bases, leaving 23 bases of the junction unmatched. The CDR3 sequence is CATSDGRTGREAGGLVNEQFF. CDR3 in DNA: TGTGCCACCAGTGACGGTAGGACAGGGAGGGAAGCGGGAGGGCTCGTCAATGAGCAGTTCTTC.